This T cell receptor beta chain was sequenced in a study of blood T cell repertoires in COVID-19. Trimming removed 4 bases at V and 6 bases at J, with 16 bases between. This CDR3 has 14 amino acids. From germline, CDR1 is SGDLS and CDR2 YYNGEE. Study processing details: Amplifying reference gene primers gave estimates of nucleated cell counts. TCRdb's copy holds only in-frame clones and misses some; the assay was immunoSEQ multiplex PCR. For V, J and clone size, that table is used; D and trimming come from the DNA. The data contain 130,000 to 150,000 clones, roughly 76% of them singletons. The chain is built from TRBV9 and TRBJ1-1; D unclear. Sequenced: peripheral blood. The TCR sequence derives from a human donor with acute or convalescent COVID-19. The donor label of this sample is uncertain. In nucleotides, the CDR3 is TGTGCCAGCAGCTCGGGCCTGAGGGTCTCTGAAGCTTTCTTT. Its protein is CASSSGLRVSEAFF.